This TCR beta chain is drawn from a study of T cell repertoires in cytomegalovirus infection. In the study overall: Public TCR beta signatures marked donors with CMV infection and the matching HLA.

To note about this clonotype: Its antigen remains unknown.

TCRdb fed the reads into MiXCR, producing one record per CDR3 protein. Here the sample spans about 770,000 distinct CDR3 sequences, about 29% being singletons. Germline V CDR1 and CDR2: MNHEY, SVGEGT. V dropped 5 bases and J dropped 5 bases, with 15 bases sitting between them. This CDR3 is built from 14 residues. General study findings and limits: Cumulative frequency of public TCR beta families picked out carriers of CMV plus the relevant HLA.

The J gene is TRBJ2-5, the V gene TRBV6-2 or TRBV6-3; D unresolved. This receptor was obtained from a human donor in good health (CMV status not recorded). Some clones in this sample may be carry-over from other donors' samples. Sequences were derived from cultured CD8+ T cells from PBMCs, sampled from culture after CMV antigen stimulation. In nucleotides, the CDR3 is TGTGCCAGCAGTATATACGGCCCCCAGGAGACCCAGTACTTC. Translated, it gives CASSIYGPQETQYF.